Following are 9 T cell receptor beta chains from one sample sequenced in a study of CD8 T cells in ankylosing spondylitis. TCRdb passed the 5' RACE reads through MiXCR, listing each CDR3 protein once. The table records around 150,000 distinct CDR3 sequences, under 55% of them present only once. Input material: synovial fluid, either unsorted or a sorted T cell fraction (not recorded which). These receptors originate from a male donor with ankylosing spondylitis.

This clonotype came up many times. The gene calls are TRBV20-1 and TRBJ2-7; D is unclear. V was trimmed by 0 bases and J by 3 bases, leaving 18 bases between them. This CDR3 region has 16 residues. CDR1 and CDR2 from the germline V gene are DFQATT and SNEGSKA (reference sequence). CDR3 residues: CSARDQATQPLYEQYF. As DNA, the CDR3 is TGCAGTGCTAGAGATCAGGCCACACAACCCCTCTACGAGCAGTACTTC.

The genes are TRBV20-1 and TRBJ2-6; weak D call: TRBD1 (6 bases). Trimming cost V 3 bases and J 3 bases, with 15 bases left between them. From germline, CDR1 is DFQATT and CDR2 SNEGSKA (reference sequence). The CDR3 is 16 residues long. CDR3 DNA: TGCAGTGCTAGCCGCTATACAGGGTATGGGGCCAACGTCCTGACTTTC. Encoded protein: CSASRYTGYGANVLTF.

The chain is built from TRBV7-9 and TRBJ2-7; 9 bases line up with TRBD1. The germline V gene encodes CDR1 SEHNR and CDR2 FQNEAQ (reference sequence). J lost 3 bases, V lost 0 bases, and 6 bases had no gene match. This CDR3 has 16 residues. In nucleotides, the CDR3 is TGTGCCAGCAGCTTAGCCACCCGGGACAGGGTCTACGAGCAGTACTTC. It is translated as CASSLATRDRVYEQYF.

This clonotype was detected once. The chain has TRBV28 and TRBJ1-2; no clear D. Trimming took off 5 bases at V and 6 bases at J, with 13 bases between the two ends. CDR3 length: 13 amino acids. Germline lookup yields CDR1 MDHEN and CDR2 SYDVKM. In DNA, the CDR3 is TGTGCCAGCAGTAGCACAAGTTGGGATGGCTACACCTTC. It is translated as CASSSTSWDGYTF.

In its sample, this clonotype is medium-sized. The CDR3 DNA reads TGTGCCAGCAGCTCGATCCTCCAAGAGACCCAGTACTTC. Its protein is CASSSILQETQYF. The gene calls are TRBV7-6 and TRBJ2-5; D is uncertain. Trimming removed 4 bases from V and 1 base from J, with 7 bases in between. Germline values: CDR1 SGHVS, CDR2 FNYEAQ. This CDR3 has 13 residues.

This clonotype was observed a handful of times. The chain joins TRBV7-9 to TRBJ2-7; D is ambiguous. CDR1 is SEHNR, CDR2 FQNEAQ, per germline (reference sequence). V lost 10 bases and J 0 bases, leaving 10 bases between the germline ends. The CDR3 runs 12 residues. The CDR3 spells CATEPLSYEQYF. Here the CDR3 DNA reads TGTGCCACCGAACCCCTCTCCTACGAGCAGTACTTC.

The chain combines TRBV7-4 with TRBJ2-7; 9 nucleotides line up with TRBD1. The V gene end was trimmed by 5 bases and the J gene end by 1 base; junction bases not matched to a gene: 6. The CDR3 extends over 15 amino acids. The germline V gene encodes CDR1 SGHVT and CDR2 SQSDAQ. DNA of the CDR3: TGTGCCAGCAGCAATCCGGACAGGGGATCCTACGAGCAGTACTTC. It specifies CASSNPDRGSYEQYF. Looking up the rest from reference TRBV7-4 and TRBJ2-7 gives the full variable domain: GAGVSQSPRYKVAKRGRDVALRCDSISGHVTLYWYRQTLGQGSEVLTYSQSDAQRDKSGRPSGRFSAERPERSVSTLKIQRTEQGDSAVYLCASSNPDRGSYEQYFGPGTRLTVT.

The chain is built from TRBV24-1 and TRBJ1-1; D might be TRBD1 (6 bases). Per the germline V gene, CDR1 is KGHDR and CDR2 is SFDVKD. The CDR3 length is 13 residues. Trimming took 4 bases from V and 11 from J, leaving 16 bases between them. CDR3 DNA sequence: TGTGCCACCAGTGAACGCGACAGGAGTGGTGCTTTCTTT. Protein: CATSERDRSGAFF.

The table lists this clonotype with many counts. V gene TRBV9 combines with J gene TRBJ1-2; weak D call: TRBD1 (5 bases). The CDR3 has 13 amino acids. Germline lookup yields CDR1 SGDLS and CDR2 YYNGEE. V was cut by 2 bases and J by 4 bases, with 9 bases left in between. In DNA, the CDR3 is TGTGCCAGCAGCGTCAGGGACGCCTATGGCTACACCTTC. This codes for CASSVRDAYGYTF.